The rows below give T cell receptor beta chains drawn from one sample of a study of T-cell reconstitution after alpha-beta-depleted transplantation in children. Each CDR3 protein gets one entry after TCRdb re-called the PCR reads with MiXCR. This table holds approximately 290,000 distinct CDR3 sequences, 11% found once. The starting material was peripheral blood, obtained 180 days after TCRalphabeta/CD19-depleted stem cell transplant. The receptor source for this set is a male patient under 10 years old who had a stem cell transplant for chronic granulomatous disease, so the T cells may come from the graft donor. The CDR3 runs from the conserved cysteine through the conserved F or W. A D gene is named only where the DNA matches it firmly. A row's size may be missing; if present it is once, few, many or a size class.

CDR3 length: 16; V gene: TRBV7-2; J gene: TRBJ2-7; D gene: TRBD2; clone size: many; CDR3 protein: CASSLNLASGSYEQYF; CDR3 DNA: TGTGCCAGCAGCTTAAATTTGGCTAGCGGGAGCTACGAGCAGTACTTC
CDR3 length: 13; V gene: TRBV7-9; J gene: TRBJ2-7; D gene: .; clone size: many; CDR3 protein: CASSFSYSYEQYF; CDR3 DNA: TGTGCCAGCAGCTTCTCCTACTCCTACGAGCAGTACTTC
CDR3 length: 13; V gene: TRBV5-6; J gene: TRBJ2-7; D gene: .; clone size: .; CDR3 protein: CASSPAPVYEQYF; CDR3 DNA: TGTGCCAGCAGCCCCGCGCCCGTCTACGAGCAGTACTTC
CDR3 length: 18; V gene: TRBV5-1; J gene: TRBJ2-1; D gene: TRBD2; clone size: many; CDR3 protein: CASSQLAGGRISYNEQFF; CDR3 DNA: TGCGCCAGCAGCCAACTAGCGGGAGGGCGAATAAGTTACAATGAGCAGTTCTTC
CDR3 length: 17; V gene: TRBV6-5; J gene: TRBJ2-1; D gene: TRBD2; clone size: .; CDR3 protein: CANSYLELAGAYNEQFF; CDR3 DNA: TGTGCCAACAGTTATCTCGAACTAGCGGGAGCTTACAATGAGCAGTTCTTC
CDR3 length: 19; V gene: TRBV20-1; J gene: TRBJ2-3; D gene: TRBD2; clone size: many; CDR3 protein: CSARDVSFWFSGSTDTQYF; CDR3 DNA: TGCAGTGCTAGAGATGTCTCCTTTTGGTTTAGCGGGAGCACAGATACGCAGTATTTT
CDR3 length: 17; V gene: TRBV20-1; J gene: TRBJ2-4; D gene: TRBD2; clone size: many; CDR3 protein: CSASLAGGVGAKNIQYF; CDR3 DNA: TGCAGTGCTTCACTAGCGGGAGGCGTGGGAGCCAAAAACATTCAGTACTTC
CDR3 length: 16; V gene: TRBV11-2; J gene: TRBJ2-7; D gene: .; clone size: many; CDR3 protein: CASSLDRGILSYEQYF; CDR3 DNA: TGTGCCAGCAGCTTAGATCGAGGAATTCTCTCCTACGAGCAGTACTTC
CDR3 length: 11; V gene: TRBV28; J gene: TRBJ2-4; D gene: .; clone size: few; CDR3 protein: CASSFGPLQYF; CDR3 DNA: TGTGCCAGCAGTTTTGGTCCTCTTCAGTACTTC
CDR3 length: 14; V gene: TRBV11-2; J gene: TRBJ2-1; D gene: .; clone size: many; CDR3 protein: CASSHGTTPLGQFF; CDR3 DNA: TGTGCCAGCAGCCACGGGACCACACCACTGGGGCAGTTCTTC
CDR3 length: 17; V gene: TRBV27; J gene: TRBJ2-2; D gene: TRBD2; clone size: many; CDR3 protein: CASSTVGAGVTTGELFF; CDR3 DNA: TGTGCCAGCAGTACCGTCGGGGCGGGAGTTACCACCGGGGAGCTGTTTTTT
CDR3 length: 13; V gene: TRBV20-1; J gene: TRBJ2-1; D gene: .; clone size: many; CDR3 protein: CSARVSRPNEQFF; CDR3 DNA: TGCAGTGCTAGAGTTTCCCGGCCCAATGAGCAGTTCTTC
CDR3 length: 16; V gene: TRBV6-5; J gene: TRBJ2-7; D gene: TRBD2; clone size: many; CDR3 protein: CASSYLGLAGVDEQYF; CDR3 DNA: TGTGCCAGCAGTTACCTGGGACTAGCGGGAGTCGACGAGCAGTACTTC
CDR3 length: 12; V gene: TRBV25-1; J gene: TRBJ1-5; D gene: .; clone size: few; CDR3 protein: CASSVGGQPQHF; CDR3 DNA: TGTGCCAGCAGTGTTGGAGGTCAGCCCCAGCATTTT
CDR3 length: 19; V gene: TRBV19; J gene: TRBJ2-2; D gene: TRBD2; clone size: .; CDR3 protein: CASSGPGRRTSGRAGELFF; CDR3 DNA: TGTGCCAGTAGTGGACCGGGACGCCGGACTAGCGGGAGGGCCGGGGAGCTGTTTTTT
CDR3 length: 13; V gene: TRBV7-2; J gene: TRBJ1-2; D gene: .; clone size: many; CDR3 protein: CASSLVGYDGYTF; CDR3 DNA: TGTGCCAGCAGCTTAGTGGGCTACGATGGCTACACCTTC
CDR3 length: 15; V gene: TRBV7-8; J gene: TRBJ2-7; D gene: TRBD1; clone size: many; CDR3 protein: CASSPLVGQVYEQYF; CDR3 DNA: TGTGCCAGCAGCCCCCTGGTGGGACAGGTCTACGAGCAGTACTTC
CDR3 length: 16; V gene: TRBV4-3; J gene: TRBJ2-7; D gene: .; clone size: many; CDR3 protein: CASSQDRLTRSYEQYF; CDR3 DNA: TGCGCCAGCAGCCAAGATCGCCTCACCCGCTCCTACGAGCAGTACTTC
CDR3 length: 15; V gene: TRBV5-8; J gene: TRBJ2-1; D gene: TRBD2; clone size: .; CDR3 protein: CASSFLTSLYNEQFF; CDR3 DNA: TGTGCCAGCAGCTTCCTGACTAGCCTCTACAATGAGCAGTTCTTC
CDR3 length: 13; V gene: TRBV12-3/TRBV12-4; J gene: TRBJ2-3; D gene: .; clone size: .; CDR3 protein: CASGFPGTDTQYF; CDR3 DNA: TGTGCCAGCGGTTTTCCGGGAACAGATACGCAGTATTTT
CDR3 length: 16; V gene: TRBV6-2/TRBV6-3; J gene: TRBJ2-6; D gene: .; clone size: many; CDR3 protein: CASSYPGTSGANVLTF; CDR3 DNA: TGTGCCAGCAGTTACCCAGGGACCTCTGGGGCCAACGTCCTGACTTTC
CDR3 length: 20; V gene: TRBV6-4; J gene: TRBJ2-4; D gene: .; clone size: many; CDR3 protein: CASSPSGGIRLNVSKNIQYF; CDR3 DNA: TGTGCCAGCAGTCCCTCCGGCGGGATCCGTTTGAACGTATCCAAAAACATTCAGTACTTC
CDR3 length: 14; V gene: TRBV6-5; J gene: TRBJ1-3; D gene: .; clone size: many; CDR3 protein: CASTNPGTGNTIYF; CDR3 DNA: TGTGCCAGCACCAACCCCGGGACAGGAAACACCATATATTTT
CDR3 length: 12; V gene: TRBV9; J gene: TRBJ2-1; D gene: .; clone size: many; CDR3 protein: CASSVAGNEQFF; CDR3 DNA: TGTGCCAGCAGCGTAGCCGGCAATGAGCAGTTCTTC
CDR3 length: 13; V gene: TRBV20-1; J gene: TRBJ2-7; D gene: .; clone size: many; CDR3 protein: CSAPPGGAYEQYF; CDR3 DNA: TGCAGTGCCCCCCCAGGGGGGGCCTACGAGCAGTACTTC
CDR3 length: 13; V gene: TRBV20-1; J gene: TRBJ2-7; D gene: TRBD1; clone size: few; CDR3 protein: CSARDDRVYEQYF; CDR3 DNA: TGCAGTGCTAGAGATGACAGGGTCTACGAGCAGTACTTC
CDR3 length: 16; V gene: TRBV7-3; J gene: TRBJ2-6; D gene: TRBD2; clone size: few; CDR3 protein: CASSLIAGPGANVLTF; CDR3 DNA: TGTGCCAGCAGCTTAATAGCGGGGCCTGGGGCCAACGTCCTGACTTTC
CDR3 length: 16; V gene: TRBV6-5; J gene: TRBJ1-6; D gene: .; clone size: many; CDR3 protein: CASSYSRGLRDSPLHF; CDR3 DNA: TGTGCCAGCAGTTACTCAAGGGGCCTTAGGGATTCACCCCTCCACTTT
CDR3 length: 16; V gene: TRBV3-1; J gene: TRBJ2-2; D gene: TRBD2; clone size: many; CDR3 protein: CASSQEGRGNTGELFF; CDR3 DNA: TGTGCCAGCAGCCAAGAGGGGAGGGGAAACACCGGGGAGCTGTTTTTT
CDR3 length: 17; V gene: TRBV28; J gene: TRBJ2-6; D gene: .; clone size: few; CDR3 protein: CAIATLVGPSGANVLTF; CDR3 DNA: TGTGCCATCGCGACTCTCGTGGGACCTTCTGGGGCCAACGTCCTGACTTTC
CDR3 length: 14; V gene: TRBV10-3; J gene: TRBJ2-5; D gene: TRBD1; clone size: many; CDR3 protein: CAISDLGQRETQYF; CDR3 DNA: TGTGCCATCAGTGACCTGGGACAGAGAGAGACCCAGTACTTC
CDR3 length: 18; V gene: TRBV5-5; J gene: TRBJ2-5; D gene: TRBD1; clone size: many; CDR3 protein: CASSLEFVGTESQETQYF; CDR3 DNA: TGTGCCAGCAGCTTGGAATTTGTAGGGACAGAGAGCCAAGAGACCCAGTACTTC
CDR3 length: 13; V gene: TRBV5-6; J gene: TRBJ2-1; D gene: .; clone size: many; CDR3 protein: CASSWTVRNEQFF; CDR3 DNA: TGTGCCAGCAGCTGGACAGTTCGGAATGAGCAGTTCTTC
CDR3 length: 17; V gene: TRBV4-1; J gene: TRBJ2-2; D gene: .; clone size: many; CDR3 protein: CASSQDPQGANTGELFF; CDR3 DNA: TGCGCCAGCAGCCAAGATCCCCAGGGAGCGAACACCGGGGAGCTGTTTTTT
CDR3 length: 13; V gene: TRBV12-3/TRBV12-4; J gene: TRBJ2-3; D gene: .; clone size: many; CDR3 protein: CASSLRGTDTQYF; CDR3 DNA: TGTGCCAGCAGTTTAAGGGGCACAGATACGCAGTATTTT
CDR3 length: 16; V gene: TRBV18; J gene: TRBJ2-3; D gene: TRBD2; clone size: many; CDR3 protein: CASSQTGTISTDTQYF; CDR3 DNA: TGTGCCAGCTCACAGACCGGGACTATTAGCACAGATACGCAGTATTTT
CDR3 length: 14; V gene: TRBV27; J gene: TRBJ2-5; D gene: .; clone size: many; CDR3 protein: CASSLLGLQETQYF; CDR3 DNA: TGTGCCAGCAGCCTCCTTGGTCTTCAAGAGACCCAGTACTTC